One sample yielded the 14 T cell receptor beta chains listed below, sequenced in a study of sequential checkpoint blockade in melanoma. The assay was immunoSEQ multiplex PCR, and TCRdb's table has in-frame clones only and misses some. The table has about 20,000 clones, over 80% seen once. The treatment is: randomized to nivolumab then ipilimumab (arm A) or the reverse (arm B). The source was CD8+ T cells sorted from blood (inferred from file names), collected from a patient given nivolumab and ipilimumab in sequence. These receptors were collected from a human donor with melanoma.

J is TRBJ2-5 and V is TRBV7-8; TRBD2 aligns across 12 bases. This CDR3 contains 16 residues. With 3 bases clipped from V and 7 bases from J, the junction kept 9 bases outside the gene matches. CDR1 SGHVS and CDR2 FQNEAQ come from the germline V gene. As DNA, the CDR3 is TGTGCCAGCAGCTTCGTACTAGCGGGGGGACTGGGGACCCAGTACTTC. Its translation: CASSFVLAGGLGTQYF. The full variable domain, rest sourced from reference TRBV7-8 and TRBJ2-5, is GAGVSQSPRYKVAKRGQDVALRCDPISGHVSLFWYQQALGQGPEFLTYFQNEAQLDKSGLPSDRFFAERPEGSVSTLKIQRTQQEDSAVYLCASSFVLAGGLGTQYFGPGTRLLVL.

This chain links TRBV15 with TRBJ1-6; D possibly corresponds to TRBD1 (5 bases). CDR1 and CDR2 (germline): LNHNV, YYDKDF (reference sequence). The CDR3 extends over 17 amino acids. Trimming took off 1 base at V and 3 bases at J, with 13 bases between the two ends. CDR3 region: CATSRGPTEFYNSPLHF. CDR3 nucleotide sequence: TGTGCCACCAGCAGAGGACCGACAGAGTTCTATAATTCACCCCTCCACTTT.

This clone turned up a few times. The chain combines TRBV2 with TRBJ1-2; D uncertain. The CDR3 spans 14 residues. Germline V gene sequence: CDR1 SNHLY, CDR2 FYNNEI. V gave up 9 bases and J gave up 8 bases, with 22 bases separating them. The DNA of the CDR3 is TGTGCCAGACTCTCGGCCCACCTACCGGGGGGCTACACCTTC. Protein product: CARLSAHLPGGYTF. The full variable domain, its missing parts supplied by reference TRBV2 and TRBJ1-2, is EPEVTQTPSHQVTQMGQEVILRCVPISNHLYFYWYRQILGQKVEFLVSFYNNEISEKSEIFDDQFSVERPDGSNFTLKIRSTKLEDSAMYFCARLSAHLPGGYTFGSGTRLTVV.

The V call is TRBV27, the J call TRBJ2-3; unclear D gene. Per the germline V gene, CDR1 is MNHEY and CDR2 is SMNVEV (reference sequence). Trimming cost V 5 bases and J 5 bases, with 11 bases left between them. CDR3 length: 13 residues. The CDR3 is CASSPMVGDTQYF. The CDR3 bases are TGTGCCAGCAGTCCGATGGTCGGAGATACGCAGTATTTT.

The chain combines TRBV6-1 with TRBJ2-7, with a possible D match to TRBD1 (5 bases). The CDR3 totals 11 residues. Trimming stripped 4 bases from V and 6 bases from J, with 7 bases between. Germline assignment: CDR1 MNHNS and CDR2 SASEGT. In DNA, the CDR3 is TGTGCCAGCAGTGGGCAGGGCGAGCAGTACTTC. Translation: CASSGQGEQYF.

V and J are TRBV1 and TRBJ2-1; TRBD1, as called in the table, went unchecked against the DNA. TRBV1 is given as a pseudogene. This CDR3 is built from 16 residues. In DNA, the CDR3 is TGCACCAGCAGCCAGGTACAGGCCGCAGGTCTGAATGAGCAGTTCTTC. Translation: CTSSQVQAAGLNEQFF.

This sequence joins TRBV10-3 and TRBJ2-7; a possible D gene is TRBD1 (6 bases). The V and J ends lost 6 bases and 2 bases respectively, with 8 bases between them. This CDR3 has 12 residues. CDR1 is ENHRY, CDR2 SYGVKD, per germline. The CDR3 sequence is CAIRGHTYEQYF. DNA for the CDR3: TGTGCCATCAGGGGACATACCTACGAGCAGTACTTC.

This clone was detected only a few times. The CDR3 protein is CASSPGLAGEGPYNEQFF. The CDR3 coding sequence is TGCGCCAGCAGCCCGGGACTAGCGGGAGAGGGCCCCTACAATGAGCAGTTCTTC. The chain is built from TRBV10-1 and TRBJ2-1; TRBD2 agrees at 14 bases. The CDR3 runs 18 residues. CDR1 and CDR2 (germline): WNHNN, SYGVQD (reference sequence). After removal of 6 bases from V and 2 bases from J, the junction contained 9 bases not matched to a gene.

The rearrangement uses TRBV11-2 and TRBJ1-2, with TRBD1 as a possible D gene (5 bases). Between the trimmed V and J ends, which lost 5 bases and 4 bases, there was a span of 14 bases. The CDR3 has 14 amino acids. The germline V gene has CDR1 SGHAT and CDR2 FQNNGV. The CDR3, as DNA: TGTGCCAGCAGCCCGGCAAGGGGCGGCTATGGCTACACCTTC. Its translation is CASSPARGGYGYTF. The full variable domain, in which reference TRBV11-2 and TRBJ1-2 provide the parts outside the CDR3, is EAGVAQSPRYKIIEKRQSVAFWCNPISGHATLYWYQQILGQGPKLLIQFQNNGVVDDSQLPKDRFSAERLKGVDSTLKIQPAKLEDSAVYLCASSPARGGYGYTFGSGTRLTVV.

The chain is built from TRBV9 and TRBJ1-2; no reliable D call. CDR1 SGDLS and CDR2 YYNGEE come from the germline V gene. V lost 0 bases and J 2 bases, leaving 11 bases between the germline ends. CDR3 length equals 15 residues. CDR3 amino acids: CASSVDSLYNYGYTF. The CDR3 DNA follows: TGTGCCAGCAGCGTAGATAGTCTATACAACTATGGCTACACCTTC.

The chain recombines TRBV25-1 with TRBJ1-4, with unresolved D. Trimming pared 2 bases from V and 3 bases from J, leaving 10 bases between. CDR1 and CDR2 from the germline V gene are MGHDK and SYGVNS. The CDR3 consists of 15 residues. The DNA for the CDR3 is TGTGCCAGCAGTGAAGGAACAGTCGCTAATGAAAAACTGTTTTTT. Encoded protein: CASSEGTVANEKLFF. Together with reference TRBV25-1 and TRBJ1-4, the CDR3 gives the full variable domain: EADIYQTPRYLVIGTGKKITLECSQTMGHDKMYWYQQDPGMELHLIHYSYGVNSTEKGDLSSESTVSRIRTEHFPLTLESARPSHTSQYLCASSEGTVANEKLFFGSGTQLSVL.

The chain links TRBV6-5 to TRBJ2-7; tentatively, D is TRBD1 (6 bases). Germline CDR1 reads MNHEY; CDR2 reads SVGAGI. CDR3 length: 15 amino acids. Trimming cost V 3 bases and J 2 bases, with 14 bases left between them. The DNA for the CDR3 is TGTGCCAGCAGTTATGGGGACATTTCGACCTACGAGCAGTACTTC. This translates into CASSYGDISTYEQYF.

The gene calls are TRBV5-4 and TRBJ1-1, with D maybe TRBD1 (5 bases). Trimming took off 10 bases at V and 5 bases at J, with 9 bases between the two ends. The CDR3 is 10 residues long. Germline values: CDR1 SGHNT, CDR2 YYREEE (reference sequence). The CDR3 bases are TGTGCCGTGGGGCGTACTGAAGCTTTCTTT. Translating it yields CAVGRTEAFF.

The rearrangement links TRBV7-7 to TRBJ1-1, with 9 bases aligning to TRBD1. Germline CDR1 reads SSHAT; CDR2 reads FNYEAQ (reference sequence). V was pared by 1 base and J by 6 bases, with 21 bases of the junction left unmatched. There are 20 residues in the CDR3. In nucleotides, the CDR3 is TGTGCCAGCAGCTTAGGAAAGGATGGGACAGGGCGACCGAACAAGCCTGAAGCTTTCTTT. Residues: CASSLGKDGTGRPNKPEAFF. Full variable domain (rest looked up from reference TRBV7-7 and TRBJ1-1): GAGVSQSPRYKVTKRGQDVTLRCDPISSHATLYWYQQALGQGPEFLTYFNYEAQPDKSGLPSDRFSAERPEGSISTLTIQRTEQRDSAMYRCASSLGKDGTGRPNKPEAFFGQGTRLTVV.